The subject of this entry is one TCR beta chain. Antigen: not known. This entry comes from a study of cytomegalovirus exposure and HLA in healthy donors. Whole-study results and caveats: Cytomegalovirus-associated status was assigned to more than 150 TCR beta chains.

This CDR3 is 17 amino acids long. CDR1 is ENHRY, CDR2 SYGVKD, per germline. J lost 1 base, V lost 10 bases, and 15 bases had no gene match. TCRdb's table, derived via immunoSEQ multiplex PCR, lists solely in-frame clones and lacks some. The data show about 64,000 clones, roughly 89% seen once. The chain joins TRBV10-3 to TRBJ2-5; 10 nucleotides align to TRBD2. Material for sequencing was PBMCs. This TCR was sampled from a young woman in good health and CMV-seronegative. The CDR3 is CATQGRISGRFQETQYF. The CDR3 region has the DNA TGTGCCACGCAGGGTAGGATTAGCGGGAGGTTCCAAGAGACCCAGTACTTC.